Sequencing of this T cell receptor (beta chain) was carried out in a study of technical replicates of blood from four donors. The CDR3 totals 13 residues. The V end was cut by 0 bases, the J end by 3 bases, with 5 bases between. Germline-derived CDR1 and CDR2 are MNHEY and SMNVEV (reference sequence). Profiling relied on immunoSEQ multiplex PCR, and the TCRdb table lists in-frame clones only, not all of them. The sample contains 80,000 to 95,000 clones, 90% to 97% of which appear only once. The J gene is TRBJ1-1, the V gene TRBV27; tentative D call: TRBD1 (5 bases). Sequenced sample: T cells isolated from PBMCs. This clonotype was sampled from a human donor in good health. CDR3 sequence (DNA): TGTGCCAGCAGTTTATCCAGGGACACTGAAGCTTTCTTT. Translating gives CASSLSRDTEAFF.